This record concerns one TCR beta chain sequence. Its recognized antigen is unknown. Base qualities are missing; no much larger clone stands one base away. Trimming costs V 1 base and J 0 bases, and their ends lie 11 bases apart. The CDR3 has 15 amino acids, counting the end cysteine and phenylalanine. Just the 45-base CDR3 DNA is kept, in frame starting at base 1. The CDR1 and CDR2 encoded by the germline V gene are SGHRS and YFSETQ. Patients with autoimmune disease history or receiving systemic immunosuppression were excluded from the trial. Peripheral blood for TCR sequencing was drawn from every dose cohort at baseline, at cycle 4 day 1 and at cycle 7 day 1. The samples were drawn from a first-in-human, open-label, multicenter phase I dose-escalation trial of ivuxolimab. Adults with locally advanced or metastatic melanoma, renal cell carcinoma, hepatocellular carcinoma or head and neck squamous cell carcinoma were enrolled in the trial. CD4+ and CD8+ T cells were sorted separately from peripheral blood before TCR sequencing.

This entry is derived from a study of OX40 agonist ivuxolimab in advanced cancers. For the wider study: Ivuxolimab, which targeted the costimulatory receptor OX40 (CD134), was an agonistic, fully human IgG2 monoclonal antibody. Intravenous ivuxolimab was administered to patients every 2 weeks at six dose levels: 0.01, 0.1, 0.3, 1.5, 3 and 10 mg/kg. Of the approximately 50 patients in dose escalation, 19 had hepatocellular carcinoma, about 15 had melanoma, 9 had renal cell carcinoma and 9 had head and neck cancer. A male proportion of nearly 85% and a mean age of about 60 years, ranging from about 20 to 80, were recorded for the dose-escalation cohort. Patients were allowed to have had prior anti-PD-1, anti-PD-L1 or anti-CTLA-4 therapy, and around two fifths of the dose-escalation patients had been treated with checkpoint inhibitors. Partial responses were achieved by three dose-escalation patients, of whom one had hepatocellular carcinoma and two had cutaneous melanoma. Peripheral TCRbeta sequencing aimed to test whether ivuxolimab altered TCR sequence diversity and caused clonal T-cell expansion. The paper covers the monotherapy dose-escalation part of the phase I ivuxolimab trial, which included N = 52 patients.

Genomic DNA was extracted from sorted cells for sequencing of the TCRbeta CDR3 region. The immunoSEQ Assay was used for sequencing of TCRbeta CDR3 regions. This is the immuneACCESS table as TCRdb keeps it, with only in-frame sequences that have V and J called. A part of the clones is gone; compared with another copy, unresolved V genes explain less than half, and the rest is unexplained. The sample includes more than 65,000 clones, with about 91% observed a single time. The top ten hold 0.3% to 0.45% of the sample. On the study overall, not on this receptor specifically: At doses from 0.1 to 3.0 mg/kg, clonal expansion was seen in both CD4+ and CD8+ blood T cells between baseline and week 6. Low levels of normalized T-cell clonal expansion were also seen in some patients who did not respond. After ivuxolimab, CD8+ T cells had more expanded clones than CD4+ T cells on average. In partial responders in the 0.1-3.0 mg/kg groups, normalized peripheral clonal expansion was found to be among the lowest, especially among CD8+ T cells. Antigen specificity was not determined for the clonally expanded peripheral T cells.

The sequencing used CD4+ or CD8+ T cells sorted from blood, collected in a trial of the OX40 agonist ivuxolimab. This TCR was sampled from an adult with an advanced solid tumor such as melanoma, head and neck, liver or kidney cancer. This sequence uses TRBV5-1 and TRBJ2-7; the D gene is not confidently resolved. The CDR3 region reads CASSLLSGGSYEQYF. Here is the DNA: TGCGCCAGCAGCTTGTTGAGTGGCGGCTCCTACGAGCAGTACTTC.